This T cell receptor beta chain was captured by sequencing in a study of cytomegalovirus exposure and HLA in healthy donors. As for the study in general: A data release that came early held roughly 90 million unique TCRs from HLA-typed donors.

The CDR3 covers 13 residues. V lost 0 bases to trimming and J lost 5 bases, with 8 bases between them. Germline V lookup: CDR1 SGDLS, CDR2 YYNGEE. In the PCR, 60 Vbeta and 13 Jbeta primers were used. TCRdb's table, derived via immunoSEQ multiplex PCR, lists solely in-frame clones and lacks some. The table lists some 110,000 clones, around 80% of them singletons. In this sample, this clone turned up a few times. Its specificity is unknown. Notes on the study in general: Across donors, sequencing depth was assumed by presence/absence analyses to be roughly uniform.

Material: PBMCs. The TCR sequence derives from a young man in good health and CMV-seropositive. The V gene is TRBV9, the J gene TRBJ2-5; perhaps TRBD2 as D (5 bases). CDR3 bases: TGTGCCAGCAGCGTAGGGTCGGGGGAGACCCAGTACTTC. This codes for CASSVGSGETQYF.